Below are 25 T cell receptor beta chains sequenced from a single sample in a study of blood T cell repertoires in COVID-19. The assay was immunoSEQ multiplex PCR, and TCRdb's table has in-frame clones only and misses some. The sample contains over 60,000 clones, approximately 89% of which appear only once. Sequenced input: peripheral blood. These receptors originate from a woman aged 45 to 65 with active COVID-19.

V usage is TRBV6-6 and J usage is TRBJ2-3; D possibly corresponds to TRBD2 (5 bases). Germline assignment: CDR1 MNHNY and CDR2 SVGAGI (reference sequence). The CDR3 is made up of 17 amino acids. V gave up 5 bases and J gave up 0 bases, with 18 bases separating them. CDR3 nucleotides: TGTGCCAGCAGTCCCCTTGGGAGAGGTAGTAGCACAGATACGCAGTATTTT. It specifies CASSPLGRGSSTDTQYF.

This chain links TRBV5-6 with TRBJ2-3, with no clear D. Germline V gives CDR1 SGHDT, CDR2 YYEEEE. Trimming left V 7 bases short and J 2 bases short, with 17 bases between. This CDR3 comprises 15 residues. Here the CDR3 reads CASLHPRSLTDTQYF. The CDR3 nucleotides are TGTGCCAGCCTCCACCCTCGGAGTCTCACAGATACGCAGTATTTT.

The chain combines TRBV18 with TRBJ2-3, with no clear D. The CDR3 is made up of 14 amino acids. The germline V and J ends were trimmed by 0 bases and 1 base, with 5 bases remaining between them. Germline V gene data show CDR1 as KGHSH and CDR2 as LQKENI. Here the CDR3 DNA reads TGTGCCAGCTCACCACCCCAGGGCACAGATACGCAGTATTTT. Protein product: CASSPPQGTDTQYF.

The chain joins TRBV15 to TRBJ2-1, with 7 bases aligning to TRBD2. This CDR3 region has 13 residues. V was clipped by 5 bases and J by 9 bases; unmatched bases: 7. Germline values: CDR1 LNHNV, CDR2 YYDKDF (reference sequence). The CDR3 DNA follows: TGTGCCACCAGCCCCCTTGGGGGGGGTGAGCAGTTCTTC. Residues: CATSPLGGGEQFF.

V and J are TRBV7-3 and TRBJ2-3; D might be TRBD1 (6 bases). CDR3 length equals 18 residues. CDR1 and CDR2 (germline): SGHTA, FQGTGA. Trimming took 5 bases from V and 1 from J, leaving 22 bases between them. CDR3 loop: CASSLLLSGAGGTDTQYF. In nucleotides, the CDR3 is TGTGCCAGCAGCCTCCTTCTATCAGGAGCAGGGGGCACAGATACGCAGTATTTT. Drawing the rest from reference TRBV7-3 and TRBJ2-3, the complete variable domain is GAGVSQTPSNKVTEKGKYVELRCDPISGHTALYWYRQSLGQGPEFLIYFQGTGAADDSGLPNDRFFAVRPEGSVSTLKIQRTERGDSAVYLCASSLLLSGAGGTDTQYFGPGTRLTVL.

The chain employs TRBV10-3 and TRBJ1-6; D not resolved. CDR3 length: 16 amino acids. V was shortened by 2 bases and J by 7 bases, with 15 bases between the two germline ends. Germline V gives CDR1 ENHRY, CDR2 SYGVKD. CDR3 DNA sequence: TGTGCCATCAGTGAGGAAGAGGGCTCGGGAAATTCACCCCTCCACTTT. Protein product: CAISEEEGSGNSPLHF.

The chain has TRBV3-1 (or the pseudogene TRBV3-2) and TRBJ2-7; tentative D call: TRBD1 (6 bases). The germline CDR1 and CDR2 sequences are LGHDT and YNNKEL (reference sequence). This CDR3 is built from 14 residues. V lost 2 bases and J 2 bases, leaving 10 bases between the germline ends. In nucleotides, the CDR3 is TGTGCCAGCAGCCAACCCGGACAGCCCTACGAGCAGTACTTC. It encodes CASSQPGQPYEQYF.

This clone is a singleton in its sample. This sequence joins TRBV19 and TRBJ1-1; tentative D call: TRBD1 (6 bases). The germline gives CDR1 LNHDA, CDR2 SQIVND (reference sequence). This CDR3 region has 16 residues. V lost 3 bases and J lost 0, with 14 bases in between. The CDR3 reads CASSIVRGQLNTEAFF. The DNA for the CDR3 is TGTGCCAGTAGTATCGTTCGTGGACAGTTGAACACTGAAGCTTTCTTT.

This clone was seen only a few times. The chain is built from TRBV5-1 and TRBJ1-1; TRBD1 matches at 7 bases. The length of the CDR3 is 14 residues. Germline assignment: CDR1 SGHRS and CDR2 YFSETQ. J gave up 2 bases and V 3 bases, and 4 bases lay outside the gene matches. The CDR3 DNA sequence: TGCGCCAGCAGCTCCTCAGGGGGAAACACTGAAGCTTTCTTT. Translated: CASSSSGGNTEAFF.

The V call is TRBV28, the J call TRBJ1-5; D may be TRBD1 (6 bases). Germline CDR1 is MDHEN and CDR2 is SYDVKM. The ends were cut back, 5 bases at V and 6 bases at J, with 17 bases in the middle. This CDR3 contains 15 residues. The DNA for the CDR3 is TGTGCCAGCAGTCCACAACAGGGAGATTCTCAGCCCCAGCATTTT. Amino acids: CASSPQQGDSQPQHF.

The V gene is TRBV5-5, the J gene TRBJ2-1; 9 bases line up with TRBD1. Trimming cost V 2 bases and J 4 bases; bases outside gene matches: 7. This CDR3 contains 16 residues. Germline V gives CDR1 SGHKS, CDR2 YYEKEE (reference sequence). This CDR3 is CASSFSGQGKYNEQFF. In DNA form, the CDR3 reads TGTGCCAGCAGCTTTAGCGGACAGGGGAAATACAATGAGCAGTTCTTC.

The J gene is TRBJ2-2, the V gene TRBV11-2; 9 bases match TRBD2. The junction had 7 bases not matched to a gene; V was cut back by 1 base and J by 4 bases. Looked up from germline, CDR1 is SGHAT and CDR2 is FQNNGV. CDR3 length: 17 residues. Here the CDR3 reads CASSLGLAGSGTGELFF. The CDR3 DNA follows: TGTGCCAGCAGCTTAGGTCTAGCGGGATCGGGCACCGGGGAGCTGTTTTTT.

The CDR3 loop is CSASFTDRNTF. CDR3 nucleotides: TGCAGTGCTAGTTTTACCGACAGGAACACCTTC. The chain combines TRBV20-1 with TRBJ1-2; possible D gene TRBD1, 6 bases. CDR1 and CDR2 from the germline V gene are DFQATT and SNEGSKA (reference sequence). The CDR3 extends over 11 amino acids. Trimming removed 3 bases at V and 12 bases at J, with 14 bases between.

The V call is TRBV10-1, the J call TRBJ2-5; TRBD2 aligns across 10 bases. CDR1 is WNHNN, CDR2 SYGVQD, per germline (reference sequence). The CDR3 consists of 14 residues. J gave up 5 bases and V 4 bases, and 4 bases lay outside the gene matches. The CDR3 bases are TGCGCCAGCAGTGTGGGGACTAGCGAGGAGACCCAGTACTTC. Translation gives CASSVGTSEETQYF.

The rearrangement joins TRBV28 to TRBJ2-2; D might be TRBD2 (6 bases). The CDR3 runs to 14 residues. The germline CDR1 and CDR2 sequences are MDHEN and SYDVKM. Trimming took 6 bases from V and 6 from J, leaving 14 bases between them. The CDR3 DNA reads as TGTGCCAGCAGCCCCTCCGGGGACTCCGGGGAGCTGTTTTTT. Protein product: CASSPSGDSGELFF.

This rearrangement joins TRBV19 to TRBJ2-5; 9 nucleotides align to TRBD1. The CDR3 extends over 13 amino acids. V gave up 7 bases and J gave up 5 bases; unmatched junction bases: 5. The germline CDR1 and CDR2 sequences are LNHDA and SQIVND (reference sequence). The CDR3 DNA reads TGTGCCAGTAAAGGACAGGGGCCGGAGACCCAGTACTTC. Translating it yields CASKGQGPETQYF.

The chain combines TRBV5-6 with TRBJ1-1; TRBD1 matches at 11 bases. This CDR3 spans 15 amino acids. Germline V gene lookup returns CDR1 SGHDT and CDR2 YYEEEE. The V gene end was trimmed by 5 bases and the J gene end by 5 bases; junction bases not matched to a gene: 8. The CDR3 DNA sequence: TGTGCCAGCAGACAAGGACAGGGGGCGTGGACTGAAGCTTTCTTT. Translation gives CASRQGQGAWTEAFF.

In its sample, this clone was seen a few times. This chain connects TRBV27 to TRBJ2-5; 14 nucleotides line up with TRBD2. The CDR3 runs 16 residues. CDR1 MNHEY and CDR2 SMNVEV come from the germline V gene (reference sequence). V was pared by 4 bases and J by 4 bases, with 5 bases of the junction left unmatched. The chain's CDR3 is CASSSGTSGRRETQYF. In nucleotides, the CDR3 is TGTGCCAGCAGTTCAGGGACTAGCGGGAGAAGAGAGACCCAGTACTTC.

There are a few counts of this clone. The chain joins TRBV6-5 to TRBJ1-5; D call uncertain. Between the trimmed V and J ends, which lost 0 bases and 0 bases, there was a span of 6 bases. This CDR3 contains 15 residues. CDR1 is MNHEY, CDR2 SVGAGI, per germline. The CDR3 protein is CASSYSSISNQPQHF. In DNA form, the CDR3 reads TGTGCCAGCAGTTACTCGAGCATTAGCAATCAGCCCCAGCATTTT.

The chain links TRBV18 to TRBJ2-1, with D possibly matching TRBD1 (6 bases). Trimming shortened V by 1 base and J by 10 bases, and 11 bases separated the two germline ends. CDR1 KGHSH and CDR2 LQKENI come from the germline V gene. The CDR3 has 13 residues. Written as DNA, the CDR3 is TGTGCCAGCTCACCACAACAGGGAGTCGAGCAGTTCTTC. This sequence encodes CASSPQQGVEQFF.

The chain employs TRBV2 and TRBJ1-5; 7 bases fit TRBD1. J gave up 9 bases and V 7 bases, and 15 bases lay outside the gene matches. There are 15 residues in the CDR3. Germline CDR1 reads SNHLY; CDR2 reads FYNNEI. The CDR3 region is CASNPRTGPEGPQHF. The CDR3 DNA sequence: TGTGCCAGCAACCCTCGGACAGGCCCTGAGGGGCCCCAGCATTTT.

This chain uses TRBV2 with TRBJ2-3; maybe TRBD2 (6 bases). The germline V gene encodes CDR1 SNHLY and CDR2 FYNNEI. The CDR3 is 14 amino acids. V was pared by 6 bases and J by 4 bases, with 14 bases between. CDR3 bases: TGTGCCAGCAGGCTCGGGAGCGCCTCAGATACGCAGTATTTT. Amino acids: CASRLGSASDTQYF.

This sequence joins TRBV19 and TRBJ2-1, with D possibly matching TRBD1 (5 bases). Trimming cost V 6 bases and J 15 bases, with 15 bases left between them. There are 11 residues in the CDR3. The V gene's germline CDR1 is LNHDA and CDR2 SQIVND (reference sequence). Here the CDR3 reads CASSLAPRAFF. The CDR3 DNA reads TGTGCCAGTAGCCTGGCGCCCAGGGCGTTCTTC.

This rearrangement joins TRBV18 to TRBJ2-1, with TRBD2 matching 11 bases. Germline V gives CDR1 KGHSH, CDR2 LQKENI. CDR3 length: 15 residues. V gave up 3 bases and J gave up 5 bases; unmatched junction bases: 3. DNA of the CDR3: TGTGCCAGCTCACCGGCTAGCGGGGGGAACAATGAGCAGTTCTTC. This codes for CASSPASGGNNEQFF.

The chain recombines TRBV2 with TRBJ2-1, with TRBD2 matching over 10 bases. The trim removed 6 bases at V and 2 bases at J, leaving 4 bases unmatched. The V gene's germline CDR1 is SNHLY and CDR2 FYNNEI. The CDR3 is 15 residues long. DNA of the CDR3: TGTGCCAGCAGAGTAGCGGGAGGAACCTACAATGAGCAGTTCTTC. Translated, it gives CASRVAGGTYNEQFF.